Listed here is a single TCR beta chain. Its specificity is not known. There are 15 residues in the CDR3. Per the germline V gene, CDR1 is SEHNR and CDR2 is FQNEAQ (reference sequence). This specimen belongs to a study of CXCR3-negative and CXCR3-positive naive CD8 T cells. General observations from the study: Similar TRBV-TRBJ usage was seen in naive cells (both CXCR3-negative and CXCR3-positive), but memory cells differed. Memory CD8+ cells showed much lower diversity, while both naive subsets displayed comparably high diversity. For CXCR3-positive naive cells, TRB CDR3s were more hydrophobic than those of CXCR3-negative naive cells.

The CD45RO-CCR7+CD27+CD95- phenotype denoted naive CD8+ T cells. cDNA libraries for TRB were generated by 5' RACE incorporating UMI labels. One entry per CDR3 protein, without DNA, is what TCRdb gives after re-calling the 5' RACE reads. Its clone listing holds roughly 93,000 distinct CDR3 sequences. The sequencing input was naive CXCR3+ CD8+ T cells from blood. The subset is: CD45RO-CCR7+CD27+CD95- naive CD8+ T cells expressing CXCR3 (TNR3+). This TCR was sampled from a human donor in good health. Some clones in this sample may be carry-over from other donors' samples. The chain joins TRBV7-9 to TRBJ2-7; TCRdb outputs TRBD2, but without DNA this stays unchecked. This CDR3 reads CARSRGSGGSYEQYF.